This T cell receptor (beta chain) was observed in a study of neurological immune-mediated disorders. Synthesis of cDNA used 5'RACE (with 10-nucleotide random UMIs). TCRdb reprocessed the 5' RACE reads with MiXCR, giving one entry per CDR3 protein. Here the sample spans about 38,000 distinct CDR3 sequences, roughly 11% being singletons. This clonotype came up many times. Antigen: not known. Regarding time point: technical triplicate 1. Study-wide results and limits: Sharing of CDR3 amino acid sequences among expanded clones across subjects was absent, suggesting private repertoires in all groups.

The sequenced sample was PBMCs. The origin of this receptor is a man in his sixties with HTLV-1-associated myelopathy (HAM/TSP).

CDR3 amino acids: CASTSGTGSYEQYF. The DNA of the CDR3 is TGTGCCAGCACCTCCGGGACAGGGTCCTACGAGCAGTACTTC. The gene calls are TRBV28 and TRBJ2-7; 9 bases agree with TRBD1. CDR3 length equals 14 residues. The J segment lost 1 base and the V segment lost 7 bases, leaving 5 bases of the junction unmatched. The V gene's germline CDR1 is MDHEN and CDR2 SYDVKM. Drawing the rest from reference TRBV28 and TRBJ2-7, the complete variable domain is DVKVTQSSRYLVKRTGEKVFLECVQDMDHENMFWYRQDPGLGLRLIYFSYDVKMKEKGDIPEGYSVSREKKERFSLILESASTNQTSMYLCASTSGTGSYEQYFGPGTRLTVT.